The 18 T cell receptor beta chains below come from one sample, sequenced in a study of T cell responses to AZD1222 COVID-19 vaccine (dated by TCRdb to the early 2020s). The time point tag for this specimen amounts to: baseline before first vaccination. The library was obtained by the immunoSEQ multiplex PCR assay. This immuneACCESS table, as held by TCRdb, lists in-frame sequences with V and J called but not all clones. Of the missing ones, under half trace to an unresolved V gene in checked studies; the others have no known cause. The sample table holds about 68,000 clones, of which 80% to 85% were seen once. Clones ranked in the top ten supply 9.5% to 13% of the sample. The material was peripheral blood, obtained on day 0 of AZD1222 vaccination. These receptor sequences come from an adult in good health.

V is TRBV9 and J is TRBJ1-3; no clear D. CDR1 is SGDLS, CDR2 YYNGEE, per germline. V was clipped by 4 bases and J by 4 bases, with 21 bases between them. The CDR3 contains 17 residues. CDR3 amino acids: CASSPRRQQSKGNTIYF. The CDR3 DNA follows: TGTGCCAGCAGCCCTAGACGCCAACAGTCGAAAGGAAACACCATATATTTT.

This clone was found a few times. The chain employs TRBV3-1 (or the pseudogene TRBV3-2) and TRBJ1-5; D remains ambiguous. V lost 5 bases, J lost 5 bases, and 10 bases lay in between. The CDR3 extends over 13 amino acids. Germline CDR1 is LGHDT and CDR2 is YNNKEL (reference sequence). The CDR3 DNA is TGTGCCAGCAGCTCCTCTGGGGATCAGCCCCAGCATTTT. Translation gives CASSSSGDQPQHF.

The chain couples TRBV10-1 to TRBJ2-3, with D unclear. V gave up 3 bases and J gave up 7 bases, with 11 bases separating them. Germline V lookup: CDR1 WNHNN, CDR2 SYGVQD (reference sequence). CDR3 length: 13 residues. The CDR3 spells CASSDLLANTQYF. In DNA, the CDR3 is TGCGCCAGCAGTGACCTCCTGGCAAATACGCAGTATTTT.

In DNA form, the CDR3 reads TGTGCCAGCAGTCAACAGGAGGGGGTCGGCACTGAAGCTTTCTTT. It yields the protein CASSQQEGVGTEAFF. The chain is built from TRBV6-5 and TRBJ1-1; D possibly corresponds to TRBD1 (6 bases). CDR3 length: 15 residues. V lost 5 bases to trimming and J lost 4 bases, with 17 bases between them. The V gene's germline CDR1 is MNHEY and CDR2 SVGAGI.

The V and J genes are TRBV20-1 and TRBJ1-6; no clear D. This CDR3 contains 19 residues. Per germline, CDR1 DFQATT and CDR2 SNEGSKA (reference sequence). Deletions cut 3 bases from V and 0 bases from J, with 21 bases between. The DNA of the CDR3 is TGCAGTGCTAGTCCTTGGGGAAGGACCCTGAGCTCCTATAATTCACCCCTCCACTTT. It specifies CSASPWGRTLSSYNSPLHF.

The chain has TRBV7-6 and TRBJ1-4; TRBD1 aligns across 7 bases. The CDR3 consists of 14 residues. V lost 6 bases, J lost 8 bases, and 9 bases stayed unmatched. Germline assignment: CDR1 SGHVS and CDR2 FNYEAQ. The CDR3 DNA reads as TGTGCCAGCAGGGAGGGGGCGCGAAAGGAAAAACTGTTTTTT. This sequence encodes CASREGARKEKLFF.

J is TRBJ1-1 and V is TRBV4-1; D ambiguous. Trimming took off 3 bases at V and 7 bases at J, with 6 bases between the two ends. Germline lookup yields CDR1 MGHRA and CDR2 YSYEKL. This CDR3 is built from 11 residues. Here the CDR3 reads CASSQGIEAFF. CDR3 bases: TGCGCCAGCAGCCAGGGTATTGAAGCTTTCTTT.

The chain joins TRBV5-4 to TRBJ2-7, with TRBD1 as a possible D gene (6 bases). CDR3 size: 15 residues. V shed 1 base and J shed 0 bases, with 11 bases lying between them. Germline CDR1 reads SGHNT; CDR2 reads YYREEE (reference sequence). CDR3 sequence: CASSLNRDGSYEQYF. The CDR3 coding sequence is TGTGCCAGCAGCTTGAACAGGGATGGCTCCTACGAGCAGTACTTC.

The chain is built from TRBV10-1 and TRBJ2-3; 12 nucleotides agree with TRBD2. This CDR3 is 23 amino acids long. V lost 0 bases, J lost 4 bases, and 23 bases stayed unmatched. Germline V gene data show CDR1 as WNHNN and CDR2 as SYGVQD (reference sequence). The CDR3 DNA sequence: TGCGCCAGCAGTGAGTCGACTCACCGCGCTAGCGGGGGGGTTTTGTTCGTGGCAGATACGCAGTATTTT. Translated: CASSESTHRASGGVLFVADTQYF.

J is TRBJ1-6 and V is TRBV6-2 or TRBV6-3; D is possibly TRBD1 (5 bases). Between the trimmed V and J ends, which lost 0 bases and 8 bases, there was a span of 11 bases. The CDR3 loop spans 15 amino acids. Germline V CDR1 and CDR2: MNHEY, SVGEGT. This CDR3 reads CASSYSQEGHSPLHF. CDR3 in DNA: TGTGCCAGCAGTTACTCTCAGGAGGGGCATTCACCCCTCCACTTT.

V is TRBV14 and J is TRBJ1-6; D is ambiguous. From germline, CDR1 is SGHDN and CDR2 FVKESK. With 1 base removed from V and 9 bases from J, the gap between germline ends came to 4 bases. CDR3 size: 12 residues. DNA for the CDR3: TGTGCCAGCAGCCAAGGCAGTTCACCCCTCCACTTT. Translation: CASSQGSSPLHF.

V gene TRBV10-3 combines with J gene TRBJ1-2, with a weak D call TRBD1 (5 bases). This CDR3 is built from 13 residues. V lost 9 bases to trimming and J lost 6 bases, with 17 bases between them. Germline loops: CDR1 ENHRY, CDR2 SYGVKD. CDR3 DNA sequence: TGTGCCATGTGGGGCACTGGGGTCGATGGCTACACCTTC. As protein: CAMWGTGVDGYTF.

The CDR3, as DNA: TGCGCCAGCAGCCACGTACCCTCAATAGCGGGGGACACCTACGAGCAGTACTTC. Translated, it gives CASSHVPSIAGDTYEQYF. V gene TRBV4-1 combines with J gene TRBJ2-7; 9 nucleotides align to TRBD2. CDR1 is MGHRA and CDR2 is YSYEKL in the germline V gene. The CDR3 extends over 18 amino acids. Trimming removed 3 bases from V and 2 bases from J; junction bases left unmatched: 14.

This clone was recorded once. This sequence joins TRBV7-9 and TRBJ2-3; D is unresolved. Trimming took off 1 base at V and 1 base at J, with 12 bases between the two ends. CDR3 size: 16 residues. Germline V lookup: CDR1 SEHNR, CDR2 FQNEAQ (reference sequence). CDR3 loop: CASSLDGLQGTDTQYF. The CDR3 DNA follows: TGTGCCAGCAGCTTAGATGGCTTGCAGGGCACAGATACGCAGTATTTT.

The V call is TRBV30, the J call TRBJ1-5; a weak D match, TRBD1 (5 bases). CDR1 and CDR2 (germline): GTSNPN, SVGIG (reference sequence). This CDR3 is 13 amino acids long. V was pared by 5 bases and J by 4 bases, with 12 bases between. For the CDR3, the DNA is TGTGCCTGGGGAACGGGACTAAATCAGCCCCAGCATTTT. Translation: CAWGTGLNQPQHF.

This sequence joins TRBV2 and TRBJ1-6; the D is unclear. The CDR3 runs to 12 residues. The germline V gene encodes CDR1 SNHLY and CDR2 FYNNEI. Trimming removed 3 bases from V and 6 bases from J, with 3 bases in between. CDR3 region: CASSEGNSPLHF. The CDR3 DNA reads as TGTGCCAGCAGTGAGGGTAATTCACCCCTCCACTTT.

This chain uses TRBV11-2 with TRBJ1-6; no clear D gene. The CDR3 extends over 15 amino acids. Trimming took 1 base from V and 6 from J, leaving 10 bases between them. Germline CDR1 and CDR2: SGHAT and FQNNGV. DNA for the CDR3: TGTGCCAGCAGCTTAGGCGGCAGGTCTAATTCACCCCTCCACTTT. Encoded protein: CASSLGGRSNSPLHF.

CDR3 residues: CASSRSGGADEQFF. The CDR3 DNA is TGCGCCAGCAGTCGTAGCGGGGGGGCCGATGAGCAGTTCTTC. The chain joins TRBV10-1 to TRBJ2-1; 11 bases agree with TRBD2. The J segment lost 8 bases and the V segment lost 5 bases, leaving 5 bases of the junction unmatched. The CDR3 extends over 14 amino acids. Germline CDR1 reads WNHNN; CDR2 reads SYGVQD (reference sequence).